The T cell receptor (beta chain) under discussion was sequenced for a study of blood T cell repertoires in COVID-19. Study information: There were acute and convalescent COVID-19 samples, and they came from the United States, Italy and Spain. T cells, B-cell-depleted T cells, or PBMCs provided the cDNA or gDNA that served as material.

In the original analysis: For nucleated cells, counts were estimated from reference gene primer amplification. Sequencing used immunoSEQ multiplex PCR; TCRdb keeps in-frame clones, though not all of them. V, J and clone size are those of that table, while D and trimming were read from the DNA. The sample yields over 200,000 clones, around 85% seen once. The clonotype originates from a human donor in a cohort sampled during active COVID-19. The source material was peripheral blood.

The DNA for the CDR3 is TGTGCCACCAGTGACCGGGACAGGGATCAGCCCCAGCATTTT. It codes for CATSDRDRDQPQHF. The rearrangement links TRBV24-1 to TRBJ1-5, with 9 nucleotides matching TRBD1. This CDR3 is built from 14 residues. The germline V gene has CDR1 KGHDR and CDR2 SFDVKD. The V and J ends lost 4 bases and 5 bases, in that order; junction bases with no gene match: 2.